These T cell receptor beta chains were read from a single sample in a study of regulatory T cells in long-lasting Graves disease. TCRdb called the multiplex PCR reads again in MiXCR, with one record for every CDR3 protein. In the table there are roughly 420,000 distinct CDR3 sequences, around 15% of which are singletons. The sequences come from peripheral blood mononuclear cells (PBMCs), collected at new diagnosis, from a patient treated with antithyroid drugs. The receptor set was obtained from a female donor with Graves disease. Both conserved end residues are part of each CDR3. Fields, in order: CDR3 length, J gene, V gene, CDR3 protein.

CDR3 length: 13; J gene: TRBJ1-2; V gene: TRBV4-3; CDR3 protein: CASGQSRQGGYTF
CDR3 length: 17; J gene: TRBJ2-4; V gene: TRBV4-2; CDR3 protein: CASSQDIRGGDKNIQYF
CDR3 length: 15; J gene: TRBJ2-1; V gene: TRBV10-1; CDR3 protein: CASSEFTGGFNEQFF
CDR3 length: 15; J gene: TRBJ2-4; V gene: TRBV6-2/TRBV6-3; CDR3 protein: CASETGTGGNNIQYF
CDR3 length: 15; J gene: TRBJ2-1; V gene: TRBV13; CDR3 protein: CASSIAGGPGNEQFF
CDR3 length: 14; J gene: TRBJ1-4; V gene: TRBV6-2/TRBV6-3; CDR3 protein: CASSRGGLNEKLFF
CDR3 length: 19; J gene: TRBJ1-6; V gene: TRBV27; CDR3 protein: CASRGTAYVVFGDSSPLHF
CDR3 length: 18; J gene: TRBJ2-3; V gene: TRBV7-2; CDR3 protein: CASSLVMLAGAGTDTQYF
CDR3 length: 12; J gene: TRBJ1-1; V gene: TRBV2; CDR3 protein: CASTGRITEAFF
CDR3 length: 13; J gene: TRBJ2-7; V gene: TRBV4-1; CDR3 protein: CASSKGGTYEQYF
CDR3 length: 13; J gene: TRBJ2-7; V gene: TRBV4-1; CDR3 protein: CASSHPRGGEQYF
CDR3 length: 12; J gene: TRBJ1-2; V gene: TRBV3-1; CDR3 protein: CASSQDLYGYTF
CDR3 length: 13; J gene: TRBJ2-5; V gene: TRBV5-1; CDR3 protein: CASSSGAGGPQYF
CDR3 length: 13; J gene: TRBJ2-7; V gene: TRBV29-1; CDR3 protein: CSVDGRFSYEQYF
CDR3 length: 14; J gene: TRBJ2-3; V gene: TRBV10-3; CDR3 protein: CATSHDRPTDTQYF
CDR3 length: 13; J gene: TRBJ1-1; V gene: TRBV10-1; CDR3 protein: CASSNDRFTEAFF
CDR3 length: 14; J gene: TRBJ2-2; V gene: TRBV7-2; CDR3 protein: CASSLTGATGELFF
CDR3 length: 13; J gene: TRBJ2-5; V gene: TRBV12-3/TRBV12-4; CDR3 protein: CASRPAGVETQYF
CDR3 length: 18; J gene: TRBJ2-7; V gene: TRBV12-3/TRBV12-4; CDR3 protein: CASSTTGTTKEGSYEQYF
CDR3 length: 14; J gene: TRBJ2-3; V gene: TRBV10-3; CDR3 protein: CATIRGPSTDTQYF
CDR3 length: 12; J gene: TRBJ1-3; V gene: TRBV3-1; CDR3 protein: CASSQDAYTIYF
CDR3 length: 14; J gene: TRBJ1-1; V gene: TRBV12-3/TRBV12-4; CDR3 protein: CASGRTGLNTEAFF
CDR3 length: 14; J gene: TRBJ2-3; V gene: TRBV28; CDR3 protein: CASSSPLDVDTQYF
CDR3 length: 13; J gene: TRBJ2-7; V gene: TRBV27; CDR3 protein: CASSPRAVYEQYF
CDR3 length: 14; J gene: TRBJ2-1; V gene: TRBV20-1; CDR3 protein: CSASLLSSYNEQFF
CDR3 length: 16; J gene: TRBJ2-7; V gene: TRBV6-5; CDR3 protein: CASSYLTTGVSYEQYF
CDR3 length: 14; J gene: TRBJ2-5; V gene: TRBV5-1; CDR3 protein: CASSFRGRKETQYF
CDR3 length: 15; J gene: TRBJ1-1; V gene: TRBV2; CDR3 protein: CASSGDRGRGTEAFF
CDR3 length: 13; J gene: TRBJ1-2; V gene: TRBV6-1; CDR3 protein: CASRYSYMGGYTF
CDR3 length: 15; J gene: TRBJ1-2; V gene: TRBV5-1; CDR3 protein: CASSLGPEGSYGYTF
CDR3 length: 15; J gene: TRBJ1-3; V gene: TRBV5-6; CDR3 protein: CASSSGILSGNTIYF
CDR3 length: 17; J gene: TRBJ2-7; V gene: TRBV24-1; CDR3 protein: CATSDTSGRDFHYEQYF
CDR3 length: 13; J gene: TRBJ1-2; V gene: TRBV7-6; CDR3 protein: CASSSQGGVGYTF
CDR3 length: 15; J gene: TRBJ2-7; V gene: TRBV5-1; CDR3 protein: CASSLAGLAGDEQYF
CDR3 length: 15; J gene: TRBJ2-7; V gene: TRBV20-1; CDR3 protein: CSARDLGTGVYEQYF
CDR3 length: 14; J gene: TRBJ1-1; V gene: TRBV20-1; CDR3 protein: CSARPGTMNTEAFF
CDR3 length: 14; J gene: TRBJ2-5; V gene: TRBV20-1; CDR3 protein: CSALDERGGETQYF
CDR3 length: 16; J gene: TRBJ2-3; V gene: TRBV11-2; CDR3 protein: CASSYLQGAPTDTQYF
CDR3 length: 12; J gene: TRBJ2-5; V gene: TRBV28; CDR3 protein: CASSSGTETQYF
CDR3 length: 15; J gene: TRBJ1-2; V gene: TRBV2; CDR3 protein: CASRATLLTNYGYTF
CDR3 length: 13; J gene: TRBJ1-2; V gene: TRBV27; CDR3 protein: CASSLVFGRGYTF
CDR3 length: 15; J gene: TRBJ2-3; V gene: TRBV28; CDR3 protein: CASTGTFTSTDTQYF